The 29 T cell receptor beta chains presented below share a single source sample, sequenced in a study of cytomegalovirus exposure and HLA in healthy donors. This PCR relied on a set of 60 Vbeta primers and 13 Jbeta primers. Method: immunoSEQ multiplex PCR; TCRdb's copy keeps in-frame clones and lacks some. Counted here are under 150,000 clones, around 78% occurring once; the ten biggest clones make up roughly 6.2%. Material: PBMCs. Receptors originate from a woman aged 40 to 49 in good health and CMV-seropositive.

The V and J genes are TRBV19 and TRBJ1-5; perhaps TRBD1 as D (5 bases). The CDR3 is 15 residues long. Trimming pared 5 bases from V and 2 bases from J, leaving 13 bases between. Germline CDR1 LNHDA, CDR2 SQIVND (reference sequence). CDR3 residues: CASSPRQGRNQPQHF. Here the CDR3 DNA reads TGTGCCAGTAGTCCCCGGCAGGGCCGCAATCAGCCCCAGCATTTT.

Remarks on this clone: This sample also contains other DNA sequences that code for the same CDR3. This rearrangement joins TRBV5-1 to TRBJ2-1; 7 positions agree with TRBD2. Germline CDR1 and CDR2: SGHRS and YFSETQ. There are 16 residues in the CDR3. V lost 0 bases, J lost 5 bases, and 8 bases stayed unmatched. CDR3 sequence reads: CASSLVTSGGHNEQFF. CDR3 coding DNA: TGCGCCAGCAGCTTGGTGACGTCGGGGGGACACAATGAGCAGTTCTTC.

This clone was seen more than once but under ten times. The chain recombines TRBV18 with TRBJ2-3; the D is unclear. Germline V gene sequence: CDR1 KGHSH, CDR2 LQKENI. V was clipped by 2 bases and J by 0 bases, with 12 bases between them. There are 16 residues in the CDR3. The CDR3 DNA is TGTGCCAGCTCACCATGGCCAGGCCATAGCACAGATACGCAGTATTTT. Translation gives CASSPWPGHSTDTQYF. Full variable domain (outside the CDR3, taken from reference TRBV18 and TRBJ2-3): NAGVMQNPRHLVRRRGQEARLRCSPMKGHSHVYWYRQLPEEGLKFMVYLQKENIIDESGMPKERFSAEFPKEGPSILRIQQVVRGDSAAYFCASSPWPGHSTDTQYFGPGTRLTVL.

V gene TRBV5-1 combines with J gene TRBJ2-3; TRBD2 aligns across 7 bases. The CDR3 is made up of 16 amino acids. The ends lost 6 bases at V and 0 bases at J; junction bases unmatched: 10. The germline gives CDR1 SGHRS, CDR2 YFSETQ. CDR3 sequence: CASMLAEYSSTDTQYF. CDR3 sequence (DNA): TGCGCCAGCATGCTAGCGGAGTATTCTAGCACAGATACGCAGTATTTT.

CDR3 DNA: TGTGCCAGTAGCGGGGGGTTGCGGCAGCCCCAGCATTTT. Its translation: CASSGGLRQPQHF. The chain is built from TRBV19 and TRBJ1-5; tentative D call: TRBD1 (5 bases). V was trimmed by 6 bases and J by 7 bases, leaving 13 bases between them. The CDR3 is made up of 13 amino acids. Germline CDR1 LNHDA, CDR2 SQIVND (reference sequence). Variable domain in full (rest from reference TRBV19 and TRBJ1-5): DGGITQSPKYLFRKEGQNVTLSCEQNLNHDAMYWYRQDPGQGLRLIYYSQIVNDFQKGDIAEGYSVSREKKESFPLTVTSAQKNPTAFYLCASSGGLRQPQHFGDGTRLSIL.

The DNA of the CDR3 is TGTGCCAGCAGTGGGACAGCCTTCAATCAGCCCCAGCATTTT. Protein product: CASSGTAFNQPQHF. The chain couples TRBV2 to TRBJ1-5, with D possibly matching TRBD1 (6 bases). V lost 4 bases and J lost 3, with 10 bases in between. CDR1 is SNHLY, CDR2 FYNNEI, per germline. This CDR3 has 14 amino acids.

CDR3 in DNA: TGTGCCAGCAGCTTCCCAGGGGGCTCCTACAATGAGCAGTTCTTC. Residues: CASSFPGGSYNEQFF. The chain recombines TRBV11-1 with TRBJ2-1; 7 bases map to TRBD1. Germline CDR1 and CDR2: SGHAT and FQDESV (reference sequence). This CDR3 region has 15 residues. Trimming took 3 bases from V and 0 from J; bases not matched to a gene: 2.

This clone is a singleton in its sample. The genes are TRBV5-4 and TRBJ1-1, with 12 positions matching TRBD1. The J segment lost 5 bases and the V segment lost 0 bases, leaving 5 bases of the junction unmatched. The germline V gene has CDR1 SGHNT and CDR2 YYREEE (reference sequence). There are 16 residues in the CDR3. This CDR3 reads CASSLGGQGARTEAFF. In nucleotides, the CDR3 is TGTGCCAGCAGCTTGGGGGGACAGGGGGCTAGGACTGAAGCTTTCTTT.

The chain is built from TRBV6-5 and TRBJ2-7, with D perhaps TRBD1 (5 bases). The CDR3 covers 14 residues. Trimming removed 2 bases from V and 6 bases from J, with 14 bases in between. Germline V gives CDR1 MNHEY, CDR2 SVGAGI. In nucleotides, the CDR3 is TGTGCCAGCAGTTACGGGCAGGGAATCGCCGAGCAGTACTTC. Its translation is CASSYGQGIAEQYF.

The chain is built from TRBV10-3 and TRBJ2-1; the D is unclear. This CDR3 comprises 12 residues. Germline V gene sequence: CDR1 ENHRY, CDR2 SYGVKD. Trimming shortened V by 3 bases and J by 6 bases, and 6 bases separated the two germline ends. CDR3 DNA sequence: TGTGCCATCAGTGAATCGCGCAATGAGCAGTTCTTC. This encodes CAISESRNEQFF.

This chain joins TRBV7-2 and TRBJ1-5; no clear D. This CDR3 region has 14 residues. CDR1 and CDR2 from the germline V gene are SGHTA and FQGNSA. V shed 5 bases and J shed 2 bases, with 10 bases lying between them. CDR3 sequence (DNA): TGTGCCAGCAGCCCATATCGGGGCAATCAGCCCCAGCATTTT. Translated, it gives CASSPYRGNQPQHF.

This chain uses TRBV7-9 with TRBJ2-3; 12 bases align to TRBD2. The V and J ends lost 4 bases and 4 bases, in that order; junction bases with no gene match: 6. The germline V gene encodes CDR1 SEHNR and CDR2 FQNEAQ (reference sequence). This CDR3 comprises 16 residues. The CDR3 DNA sequence: TGTGCCAGCAGCTCGAGACTAGCGGGAGCGGCAGATACGCAGTATTTT. Translating gives CASSSRLAGAADTQYF.

A single count supports this clone. The chain has TRBV5-1 and TRBJ2-2; possibly TRBD1 for D (6 bases). Trimming shortened V by 4 bases and J by 5 bases, and 15 bases separated the two germline ends. CDR3 length: 15 amino acids. Germline V CDR1 and CDR2: SGHRS, YFSETQ. The CDR3: CASSLGTQGTGELFF. The CDR3 DNA reads as TGCGCCAGCAGCCTCGGTACACAGGGAACCGGGGAGCTGTTTTTT.

The chain employs TRBV5-4 and TRBJ2-3; D is unclear. The V end was cut by 3 bases, the J end by 1 base, with 15 bases between. Germline loops: CDR1 SGHNT, CDR2 YYREEE (reference sequence). The CDR3 has 16 amino acids. The CDR3 is CASSSPKRGGTDTQYF. CDR3 nucleotides: TGTGCCAGCAGCTCCCCTAAGAGAGGAGGCACAGATACGCAGTATTTT. Using reference TRBV5-4 and TRBJ2-3 for the parts outside the CDR3, the full variable domain is ETGVTQSPTHLIKTRGQQVTLRCSSQSGHNTVSWYQQALGQGPQFIFQYYREEENGRGNFPPRFSGLQFPNYSSELNVNALELDDSALYLCASSSPKRGGTDTQYFGPGTRLTVL.

The V and J genes are TRBV7-2 and TRBJ2-1; 9 nucleotides line up with TRBD2. This CDR3 spans 15 amino acids. Germline trimming cut 3 bases from V and 7 bases from J; bases unmatched to any gene: 7. Per germline, CDR1 SGHTA and CDR2 FQGNSA. DNA for the CDR3: TGTGCCAGCAGCTTTAGCGGGAGCGAGGAGAATGAGCAGTTCTTC. It is translated as CASSFSGSEENEQFF.

The chain couples TRBV14 to TRBJ2-7; possibly TRBD2 for D (6 bases). The CDR3 sequence is 14 residues long. The germline V gene has CDR1 SGHDN and CDR2 FVKESK. Trimming cost V 4 bases and J 3 bases, with 13 bases left between them. The CDR3: CASSPRRAFYEQYF. The CDR3 DNA sequence: TGTGCCAGCAGCCCTCGGAGGGCCTTCTACGAGCAGTACTTC.

V gene TRBV19 combines with J gene TRBJ2-3; 12 nucleotides match TRBD2. From germline, CDR1 is LNHDA and CDR2 SQIVND (reference sequence). The CDR3 sequence is 16 residues long. V lost 3 bases, J lost 1 base, and 2 bases stayed unmatched. The CDR3 DNA follows: TGTGCCAGTAGTATGACTAGCGGGAGTGGCACAGATACGCAGTATTTT. Its protein product is CASSMTSGSGTDTQYF.

This CDR3 reads CASSGTIAGLQETQYF. The DNA for the CDR3 is TGTGCCAGCAGTGGGACAATAGCGGGGCTTCAAGAGACCCAGTACTTC. J is TRBJ2-5 and V is TRBV6-1; 8 bases are a match to TRBD2. CDR1 is MNHNS, CDR2 SASEGT, per germline. The CDR3 is 16 residues long. With 4 bases clipped from V and 2 bases from J, the junction kept 9 bases outside the gene matches.

The table lists this clone with a count of one. The CDR3, as DNA: TGTGCCAGTCGACTTACCGGGTCATCCGGGGAGCTGTTTTTT. It specifies CASRLTGSSGELFF. V and J are TRBV2 and TRBJ2-2, with no clear D. Trimming shortened V by 9 bases and J by 6 bases, and 17 bases separated the two germline ends. Germline CDR1 SNHLY, CDR2 FYNNEI. This CDR3 comprises 14 residues.

This clone was recorded a few times. The chain carries TRBV6-1 and TRBJ1-6, with 8 bases identical to TRBD1. The germline V gene has CDR1 MNHNS and CDR2 SASEGT. This CDR3 has 16 residues. With V trimmed by 3 bases and J by 7 bases, 8 bases remained unmatched. CDR3 DNA sequence: TGTGCCAGCAGTGAGCAGGGGGCCGTGTCGAATTCACCCCTCCACTTT. Translating gives CASSEQGAVSNSPLHF.

V usage is TRBV5-1 and J usage is TRBJ2-3, with 13 bases aligning to TRBD2. CDR3 size: 16 residues. V shed 5 bases, J shed 2 bases, and the junction held 5 bases outside the gene matches. Germline assignment: CDR1 SGHRS and CDR2 YFSETQ. This CDR3 is CASRGLAGRTTDTQYF. The CDR3 nucleotides read TGCGCCAGCAGGGGACTAGCGGGACGCACCACAGATACGCAGTATTTT.

This sequence joins TRBV6-6 and TRBJ2-4; unclear D gene. Germline lookup yields CDR1 MNHNY and CDR2 SVGAGI (reference sequence). V shed 4 bases and J shed 0 bases, with 10 bases lying between them. The CDR3 contains 15 residues. Here the CDR3 reads CASSSYALAKNIQYF. CDR3 nucleotide sequence: TGTGCCAGCAGTTCATATGCGTTAGCCAAAAACATTCAGTACTTC.

This chain connects TRBV7-6 to TRBJ2-7; TRBD1 is a possible D gene (5 bases). This CDR3 region has 12 residues. The germline CDR1 and CDR2 sequences are SGHVS and FNYEAQ. The germline V and J ends were trimmed by 2 bases and 3 bases, with 5 bases remaining between them. In nucleotides, the CDR3 is TGTGCCAGCAGCTTACAGGGCTACGAGCAGTACTTC. It specifies CASSLQGYEQYF.

This chain connects TRBV19 to TRBJ1-2; no clear D. Trimming left V 6 bases short and J 3 bases short, with 17 bases between. The CDR3 runs to 15 residues. The germline V gene encodes CDR1 LNHDA and CDR2 SQIVND (reference sequence). The CDR3 region is CASRLATAGDYGYTF. The DNA for the CDR3 is TGTGCCAGTAGGCTGGCTACTGCGGGAGACTATGGCTACACCTTC.

J is TRBJ1-6 and V is TRBV28; TRBD1 agrees at 8 bases. V lost 2 bases and J lost 0; bases outside the gene matches: 12. Germline CDR1 MDHEN, CDR2 SYDVKM. The CDR3 has 20 amino acids. CDR3 sequence reads: CASSLDMGQGASSYNSPLHF. The CDR3 bases are TGTGCCAGCAGTTTAGACATGGGGCAGGGGGCGAGCTCCTATAATTCACCCCTCCACTTT.

This clone was counted once. The chain recombines TRBV5-6 with TRBJ2-1; TRBD2 aligns across 12 bases. CDR1 SGHDT and CDR2 YYEEEE come from the germline V gene. The CDR3 covers 17 residues. Trimming removed 5 bases from V and 4 bases from J; junction bases left unmatched: 10. CDR3 in amino acids: CASSRLAGARGYNEQFF. The CDR3 region has the DNA TGTGCCAGCAGTAGACTAGCGGGAGCAAGAGGGTACAATGAGCAGTTCTTC.

The rearrangement joins TRBV7-9 to TRBJ2-7; D perhaps matches TRBD1 (6 bases). Germline V lookup: CDR1 SEHNR, CDR2 FQNEAQ (reference sequence). The CDR3 is made up of 13 amino acids. V dropped 7 bases and J dropped 9 bases, with 19 bases sitting between them. The CDR3 loop is CASTMTGVGGQYF. The CDR3 bases are TGTGCCAGCACCATGACAGGAGTTGGTGGGCAGTACTTC.

The genes are TRBV2 and TRBJ2-7; weak D call: TRBD2 (6 bases). CDR1 SNHLY and CDR2 FYNNEI come from the germline V gene. There are 14 residues in the CDR3. V was trimmed by 5 bases and J by 5 bases, leaving 16 bases between them. The CDR3 sequence: CASSSVRGIDEQYF. The CDR3 DNA sequence: TGTGCCAGCAGTTCCGTCCGCGGGATAGACGAGCAGTACTTC. The variable domain in full, completed from reference TRBV2 and TRBJ2-7, reads EPEVTQTPSHQVTQMGQEVILRCVPISNHLYFYWYRQILGQKVEFLVSFYNNEISEKSEIFDDQFSVERPDGSNFTLKIRSTKLEDSAMYFCASSSVRGIDEQYFGPGTRLTVT.

DNA for the CDR3: TGCGCCAGCAGCCAAGGTTACACAGGGAACTATGGCTACACCTTC. Its translation is CASSQGYTGNYGYTF. The chain employs TRBV4-1 and TRBJ1-2; D possibly corresponds to TRBD1 (6 bases). V was trimmed by 1 base and J by 2 bases, leaving 11 bases between them. The CDR3 runs 15 residues. Germline V lookup: CDR1 MGHRA, CDR2 YSYEKL.